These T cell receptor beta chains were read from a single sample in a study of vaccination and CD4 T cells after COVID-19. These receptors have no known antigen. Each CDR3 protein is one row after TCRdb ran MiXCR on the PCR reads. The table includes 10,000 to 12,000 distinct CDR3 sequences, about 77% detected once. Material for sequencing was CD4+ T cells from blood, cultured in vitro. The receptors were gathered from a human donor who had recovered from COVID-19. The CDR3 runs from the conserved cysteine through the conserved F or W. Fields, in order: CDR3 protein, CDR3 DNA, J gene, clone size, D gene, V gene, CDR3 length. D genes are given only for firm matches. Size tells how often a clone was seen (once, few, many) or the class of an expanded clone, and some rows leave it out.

cdr3_aa: CAISEKETQYF
cdr3_nt: TGTGCCATCAGTGAGAAAGAGACCCAGTACTTC
j_call: TRBJ2-5
clone_size: -
d_call: -
v_call: TRBV10-3
cdr3_length: 11

cdr3_aa: CASSDRDNSPLHF
cdr3_nt: TGTGCCAGCAGTGACAGGGATAATTCACCCCTCCACTTT
j_call: TRBJ1-6
clone_size: few
d_call: -
v_call: TRBV6-4
cdr3_length: 13

cdr3_aa: CSAQDLRGRRNTEAFF
cdr3_nt: TGCAGTGCTCAAGACCTTAGGGGGCGCAGGAACACTGAAGCTTTCTTT
j_call: TRBJ1-1
clone_size: hyperexpanded
d_call: TRBD1
v_call: TRBV20-1
cdr3_length: 16

cdr3_aa: CSAADRVNGYTF
cdr3_nt: TGCAGTGCTGCAGACAGGGTCAATGGCTACACCTTC
j_call: TRBJ1-2
clone_size: medium-sized
d_call: TRBD1
v_call: TRBV20-1
cdr3_length: 12

cdr3_aa: CASSIVRTGELFF
cdr3_nt: TGTGCCAGTAGTATAGTAAGAACCGGGGAGCTGTTTTTT
j_call: TRBJ2-2
clone_size: -
d_call: -
v_call: TRBV19
cdr3_length: 13

cdr3_aa: CAWSRQGGPNGYTF
cdr3_nt: TGTGCCTGGAGTAGACAGGGGGGTCCCAATGGCTACACCTTC
j_call: TRBJ1-2
clone_size: -
d_call: TRBD1
v_call: TRBV30
cdr3_length: 14

cdr3_aa: CATSRIPNRVDGYTF
cdr3_nt: TGTGCCACCAGCCGCATCCCCAACAGGGTCGATGGCTACACCTTC
j_call: TRBJ1-2
clone_size: few
d_call: -
v_call: TRBV15
cdr3_length: 15

cdr3_aa: CAWSSRQGVMGGETQYF
cdr3_nt: TGTGCCTGGAGTAGTCGGCAGGGGGTTATGGGCGGTGAGACCCAGTACTTC
j_call: TRBJ2-5
clone_size: -
d_call: TRBD1
v_call: TRBV30
cdr3_length: 17

cdr3_aa: CSAKTGGYEQYF
cdr3_nt: TGCAGTGCTAAGACAGGGGGCTACGAGCAGTACTTC
j_call: TRBJ2-7
clone_size: -
d_call: TRBD1
v_call: TRBV20-1
cdr3_length: 12

cdr3_aa: CATRSETEAFF
cdr3_nt: TGTGCCACCAGGTCCGAGACTGAAGCTTTCTTT
j_call: TRBJ1-1
clone_size: -
d_call: -
v_call: TRBV24-1
cdr3_length: 11

cdr3_aa: CSARYRTSGRITYNEQFF
cdr3_nt: TGCAGTGCTAGATACCGGACTAGCGGGAGGATCACCTACAATGAGCAGTTCTTC
j_call: TRBJ2-1
clone_size: -
d_call: TRBD2
v_call: TRBV20-1
cdr3_length: 18

cdr3_aa: CASSLEVTGVNGYTF
cdr3_nt: TGTGCCAGCAGCTTAGAGGTGACAGGGGTGAATGGCTACACCTTC
j_call: TRBJ1-2
clone_size: -
d_call: TRBD1
v_call: TRBV7-9
cdr3_length: 15

cdr3_aa: CSARVGPAAYEQYF
cdr3_nt: TGCAGTGCTAGAGTAGGACCGGCGGCCTACGAGCAGTACTTC
j_call: TRBJ2-7
clone_size: once
d_call: -
v_call: TRBV20-1
cdr3_length: 14

cdr3_aa: CASSLGADQETQYF
cdr3_nt: TGCGCCAGCAGCTTGGGGGCAGACCAAGAGACCCAGTACTTC
j_call: TRBJ2-5
clone_size: -
d_call: -
v_call: TRBV5-1
cdr3_length: 14

cdr3_aa: CASRPGTIAFRNQPQHF
cdr3_nt: TGTGCCAGCAGACCCGGGACAATTGCGTTCCGCAATCAGCCCCAGCATTTT
j_call: TRBJ1-5
clone_size: -
d_call: -
v_call: TRBV6-1
cdr3_length: 17

cdr3_aa: CSALRWGIDTQYF
cdr3_nt: TGCAGTGCCCTCAGATGGGGGATAGATACGCAGTATTTT
j_call: TRBJ2-3
clone_size: few
d_call: -
v_call: TRBV20-1
cdr3_length: 13

cdr3_aa: CAWSGAGGLDTEAFF
cdr3_nt: TGTGCCTGGAGTGGTGCAGGGGGCCTGGACACTGAAGCTTTCTTT
j_call: TRBJ1-1
clone_size: -
d_call: TRBD1
v_call: TRBV30
cdr3_length: 15

cdr3_aa: CASSYAGRGTEAFF
cdr3_nt: TGTGCCAGCAGTTATGCGGGCAGGGGGACTGAAGCTTTCTTT
j_call: TRBJ1-1
clone_size: few
d_call: TRBD1
v_call: TRBV6-5
cdr3_length: 14

cdr3_aa: CSATGLAGPGFLNEQFF
cdr3_nt: TGCAGTGCGACAGGACTAGCGGGACCCGGATTTCTTAATGAGCAGTTCTTC
j_call: TRBJ2-1
clone_size: medium-sized
d_call: TRBD2
v_call: TRBV20-1
cdr3_length: 17

cdr3_aa: CSARAQGVGANVLTF
cdr3_nt: TGCAGTGCTAGAGCTCAGGGGGTTGGGGCCAACGTCCTGACTTTC
j_call: TRBJ2-6
clone_size: -
d_call: TRBD1
v_call: TRBV20-1
cdr3_length: 15

cdr3_aa: CSAYSDGRYNEQFF
cdr3_nt: TGCAGTGCATACTCCGACGGGCGTTACAATGAGCAGTTCTTC
j_call: TRBJ2-1
clone_size: few
d_call: -
v_call: TRBV20-1
cdr3_length: 14

cdr3_aa: CASSIDSPTGVTYEQYF
cdr3_nt: TGTGCCAGTAGTATCGACTCCCCGACAGGGGTTACCTACGAGCAGTACTTC
j_call: TRBJ2-7
clone_size: few
d_call: TRBD1
v_call: TRBV19
cdr3_length: 17

cdr3_aa: CSARDRLTGGYTF
cdr3_nt: TGCAGTGCTAGAGATAGGCTCACGGGTGGCTACACCTTC
j_call: TRBJ1-2
clone_size: -
d_call: -
v_call: TRBV20-1
cdr3_length: 13

cdr3_aa: CASSRLTGTSSYNEQFF
cdr3_nt: TGTGCCAGCAGCCGTCTGACAGGGACTAGCTCCTACAATGAGCAGTTCTTC
j_call: TRBJ2-1
clone_size: once
d_call: -
v_call: TRBV6-1
cdr3_length: 17

cdr3_aa: CASSGRGRTGELFF
cdr3_nt: TGTGCCAGCAGTGGAAGGGGTCGGACCGGGGAGCTGTTTTTT
j_call: TRBJ2-2
clone_size: -
d_call: -
v_call: TRBV2
cdr3_length: 14

cdr3_aa: CAISEGGAWNQPQHF
cdr3_nt: TGTGCCATCAGTGAGGGGGGGGCATGGAATCAGCCCCAGCATTTT
j_call: TRBJ1-5
clone_size: -
d_call: -
v_call: TRBV10-3
cdr3_length: 15

cdr3_aa: CSARVARGGETQYF
cdr3_nt: TGCAGTGCTAGAGTGGCCCGAGGGGGGGAGACCCAGTACTTC
j_call: TRBJ2-5
clone_size: few
d_call: -
v_call: TRBV20-1
cdr3_length: 14

cdr3_aa: CASSDQTGTGGLWSQHF
cdr3_nt: TGTGCCAGCAGCGATCAGACCGGGACAGGGGGCCTTTGGTCCCAGCATTTT
j_call: TRBJ1-5
clone_size: few
d_call: TRBD1
v_call: TRBV12-3/TRBV12-4
cdr3_length: 17

cdr3_aa: CSARDPNSNQPQHF
cdr3_nt: TGCAGTGCTAGGGACCCCAATAGCAATCAGCCCCAGCATTTT
j_call: TRBJ1-5
clone_size: -
d_call: -
v_call: TRBV20-1
cdr3_length: 14

cdr3_aa: CSVVTAGGRYTF
cdr3_nt: TGCAGCGTTGTTACAGCAGGGGGCCGCTACACCTTC
j_call: TRBJ1-2
clone_size: -
d_call: TRBD1
v_call: TRBV29-1
cdr3_length: 12

cdr3_aa: CASSLRGTSMRETQYF
cdr3_nt: TGCGCCAGCAGCTTGAGGGGGACGAGTATGCGAGAGACCCAGTACTTC
j_call: TRBJ2-5
clone_size: -
d_call: -
v_call: TRBV5-1
cdr3_length: 16

cdr3_aa: CSARAGGAHLSPLHF
cdr3_nt: TGCAGTGCTAGAGCCGGGGGGGCCCACCTTTCACCCCTCCACTTT
j_call: TRBJ1-6
clone_size: -
d_call: -
v_call: TRBV20-1
cdr3_length: 15

cdr3_aa: CASRRQGGSGNTIYF
cdr3_nt: TGTGCCAGCAGACGACAGGGCGGGTCTGGAAACACCATATATTTT
j_call: TRBJ1-3
clone_size: few
d_call: TRBD1
v_call: TRBV6-1
cdr3_length: 15

cdr3_aa: CASSLRGDYGYTF
cdr3_nt: TGTGCCAGCAGCTTGCGGGGGGACTATGGCTACACCTTC
j_call: TRBJ1-2
clone_size: -
d_call: -
v_call: TRBV5-4
cdr3_length: 13

cdr3_aa: CSVEGGFWTGSTEAFF
cdr3_nt: TGCAGCGTTGAAGGTGGTTTTTGGACAGGGTCTACTGAAGCTTTCTTT
j_call: TRBJ1-1
clone_size: once
d_call: TRBD1
v_call: TRBV29-1
cdr3_length: 16

cdr3_aa: CASSPALDKNNEQFF
cdr3_nt: TGTGCTAGCAGCCCCGCCTTGGATAAGAACAATGAGCAGTTCTTC
j_call: TRBJ2-1
clone_size: -
d_call: -
v_call: TRBV7-7
cdr3_length: 15

cdr3_aa: CASSLAGTRAFF
cdr3_nt: TGTGCCAGCAGCTTAGCGGGGACTCGAGCTTTCTTT
j_call: TRBJ1-1
clone_size: -
d_call: -
v_call: TRBV11-1
cdr3_length: 12

cdr3_aa: CATSRERTSQALNSGNTIYF
cdr3_nt: TGTGCCACCAGCAGAGAAAGGACCTCTCAGGCCCTGAACTCTGGAAACACCATATATTTT
j_call: TRBJ1-3
clone_size: -
d_call: -
v_call: TRBV15
cdr3_length: 20

cdr3_aa: CATSDHKLGPGGEQLF
cdr3_nt: TGTGCCACCAGTGACCATAAGCTAGGACCCGGCGGTGAGCAGCTCTTC
j_call: TRBJ2-1
clone_size: -
d_call: -
v_call: TRBV24-1
cdr3_length: 16

cdr3_aa: CASTLLDGRQNSPLHF
cdr3_nt: TGTGCCAGCACCTTGCTTGACGGACGGCAGAATTCACCCCTCCACTTT
j_call: TRBJ1-6
clone_size: -
d_call: -
v_call: TRBV6-2/TRBV6-3
cdr3_length: 16

cdr3_aa: CASSAQGRFSEAFF
cdr3_nt: TGTGCCAGCAGCGCCCAGGGTAGGTTTTCTGAAGCTTTCTTT
j_call: TRBJ1-1
clone_size: -
d_call: -
v_call: TRBV7-9
cdr3_length: 14

cdr3_aa: CASTQSWGSGRAQTQYF
cdr3_nt: TGTGCCAGCACCCAATCGTGGGGGAGCGGGAGGGCACAGACCCAGTACTTC
j_call: TRBJ2-5
clone_size: -
d_call: TRBD2
v_call: TRBV7-2
cdr3_length: 17

cdr3_aa: CASRRDREGGQPQHF
cdr3_nt: TGTGCCAGCAGGAGGGACAGGGAGGGGGGCCAGCCCCAGCATTTT
j_call: TRBJ1-5
clone_size: -
d_call: TRBD1
v_call: TRBV27
cdr3_length: 15

cdr3_aa: CASSSPGQPQHF
cdr3_nt: TGTGCCAGCAGTTCCCCCGGACAGCCCCAGCATTTT
j_call: TRBJ1-5
clone_size: -
d_call: -
v_call: TRBV6-2/TRBV6-3
cdr3_length: 12

cdr3_aa: CASKRDNSNQPQHF
cdr3_nt: TGTGCCAGCAAAAGGGATAATAGCAATCAGCCCCAGCATTTT
j_call: TRBJ1-5
clone_size: medium-sized
d_call: -
v_call: TRBV6-2/TRBV6-3
cdr3_length: 14

cdr3_aa: CASSYGQEYEQYF
cdr3_nt: TGTGCCAGCAGTTACGGACAGGAGTACGAGCAGTACTTC
j_call: TRBJ2-7
clone_size: few
d_call: TRBD1
v_call: TRBV6-5
cdr3_length: 13

cdr3_aa: CASSGQAGGFEQYF
cdr3_nt: TGTGCCAGCAGTGGGCAAGCGGGAGGTTTCGAGCAGTACTTC
j_call: TRBJ2-7
clone_size: large
d_call: TRBD2
v_call: TRBV12-3/TRBV12-4
cdr3_length: 14

cdr3_aa: CATSDDNYGYTF
cdr3_nt: TGTGCCACCAGTGATGATAACTATGGCTACACCTTC
j_call: TRBJ1-2
clone_size: -
d_call: -
v_call: TRBV24-1
cdr3_length: 12

cdr3_aa: CASSSPSSANYGYTF
cdr3_nt: TGTGCCAGCAGTTCTCCTTCGTCGGCTAACTATGGCTACACCTTC
j_call: TRBJ1-2
clone_size: few
d_call: -
v_call: TRBV6-5
cdr3_length: 15

cdr3_aa: CASRPLPATNTEAFF
cdr3_nt: TGTGCCAGCAGGCCCCTACCAGCGACAAACACTGAAGCTTTCTTT
j_call: TRBJ1-1
clone_size: -
d_call: -
v_call: TRBV6-1
cdr3_length: 15

cdr3_aa: CASSSGTGSFEQYF
cdr3_nt: TGCGCCAGCAGCTCCGGGACGGGGTCGTTCGAGCAGTACTTC
j_call: TRBJ2-7
clone_size: -
d_call: -
v_call: TRBV5-1
cdr3_length: 14

cdr3_aa: CASSLGQNYGYTF
cdr3_nt: TGTGCCAGCAGTCTGGGACAGAACTATGGCTACACCTTC
j_call: TRBJ1-2
clone_size: -
d_call: TRBD1
v_call: TRBV6-1
cdr3_length: 13

cdr3_aa: CASSFGGAHNQPQHF
cdr3_nt: TGTGCCAGCAGTTTCGGGGGGGCCCACAATCAGCCCCAGCATTTT
j_call: TRBJ1-5
clone_size: -
d_call: -
v_call: TRBV28
cdr3_length: 15

cdr3_aa: CASSLAPGSSSYEQYF
cdr3_nt: TGTGCCAGCAGCTTAGCACCGGGTTCCAGCTCCTACGAGCAGTACTTC
j_call: TRBJ2-7
clone_size: -
d_call: -
v_call: TRBV7-9
cdr3_length: 16

cdr3_aa: CASSSRTAPGTDTQYF
cdr3_nt: TGTGCCAGCAGCTCGAGGACCGCCCCGGGCACAGATACGCAGTATTTT
j_call: TRBJ2-3
clone_size: -
d_call: -
v_call: TRBV7-6
cdr3_length: 16

cdr3_aa: CSANPAPVSLTGELFF
cdr3_nt: TGCAGTGCAAACCCGGCTCCCGTCTCCCTCACCGGGGAGCTGTTTTTT
j_call: TRBJ2-2
clone_size: -
d_call: -
v_call: TRBV20-1
cdr3_length: 16

cdr3_aa: CASSLGRNQPQHF
cdr3_nt: TGTGCCAGCAGTTTAGGGCGGAATCAGCCCCAGCATTTT
j_call: TRBJ1-5
clone_size: -
d_call: -
v_call: TRBV28
cdr3_length: 13

cdr3_aa: CASRTGMNTEAFF
cdr3_nt: TGTGCCAGCAGGACAGGTATGAACACTGAAGCTTTCTTT
j_call: TRBJ1-1
clone_size: -
d_call: -
v_call: TRBV28
cdr3_length: 13

cdr3_aa: CASSRTSGEQYF
cdr3_nt: TGTGCCAGCAGCAGAACCTCTGGAGAGCAGTACTTC
j_call: TRBJ2-7
clone_size: -
d_call: -
v_call: TRBV6-1
cdr3_length: 12

cdr3_aa: CASSPEGLGVWSPLHF
cdr3_nt: TGTGCCAGCAGTCCGGAGGGCCTCGGGGTATGGTCACCCCTCCACTTT
j_call: TRBJ1-6
clone_size: -
d_call: -
v_call: TRBV7-8
cdr3_length: 16